This T cell receptor (beta chain) was identified during a study of beta chain features in type 1 diabetes. Study-level findings and limits: An over-representation of cells with high TCR expression could result from cDNA sequencing. Shorter TCRB CDR3s, moderately but significantly so, were found in Type 1 diabetes patients in all four CD4+ subsets. Among patients, naive, central memory and Treg TCRB repertoires appeared more similar than among healthy donors. Reduced insertions and increased deletions marked VDJ junctions in type 1 diabetes patients. It was possible that PCR favored shorter templates, equally so in patients and controls.

Since all of the isolated RNA was reverse transcribed, expressed TCRB transcripts were what got sequenced. Produced via immunoSEQ multiplex PCR; TCRdb's table is partial and in-frame only. This table holds about 650,000 clones, over 10% found once. This CDR3 is built from 15 residues. Deletions cut 0 bases from V and 2 bases from J, with 9 bases between. Germline assignment: CDR1 MGHDK and CDR2 SYGVNS. This clone has only one observation. Its specificity is not known. This chain joins TRBV25-1 and TRBJ2-3; a possible D gene is TRBD1 (5 bases). The receptor comes from a man younger than 45 with type 1 diabetes. The sequencing input was naive CD4+ T cells from blood. The CDR3 bases are TGTGCCAGCAGTGAATACAAGGGGCCCACAGATACGCAGTATTTT. Amino acids: CASSEYKGPTDTQYF.